This TCR beta chain was sequenced for a study of vaccination effects on CD4 cells after COVID-19. Broader study findings: Healthy vaccinees showed cross-reactivity with common cold coronaviruses in only 1 of 255 vaccine-induced clones.

With 8 bases clipped from V and 8 bases from J, the junction kept 13 bases outside the gene matches. The CDR3 runs 14 residues. CDR1 is MDHEN and CDR2 is SYDVKM in the germline V gene. This clone was found a few times. Its antigen remains unknown. Pools of viral peptides were used by the ViraFEST assay to expand antigen-specific CD4+ T cells ahead of sequencing. Subsequent to approximately 11 days of culture, CD4+ T cells were isolated. Each vaccine recipient was nucleocapsid antibody negative and had no prior SARS-CoV-2 infection. It was with around 10 IU/ml IL-2 and 10 ug/ml peptides that a few million PBMC per well were cultured. The table came from immunoSEQ multiplex PCR; TCRdb's copy has only in-frame clones and leaves some out. The table includes tens of thousands of clones, roughly four fifths detected once.

The material sequenced was CD4+ T cells from PBMCs cultured with HCoV-NL63 spike peptides, taken before COVID-19 vaccination. This clonotype was sampled from a human donor who received a COVID-19 vaccine. J is TRBJ1-2 and V is TRBV28, with 8 bases fitting TRBD1. The CDR3 region has the DNA TGTGCCAGCGGGACCCCAGGGGGCGCAGGAGGCTACACCTTC. Residues: CASGTPGGAGGYTF.